Sequencing of this T cell receptor beta chain was carried out in a study of cytomegalovirus exposure and HLA in healthy donors. Overall study findings and caveats: TCR beta V segments were, for the most part, productive about 87% or about 30% of the time in an earlier analysis. In a later analysis, most CMV-associated TCR beta chains appeared HLA-restricted. Most TCRs appeared rarely, but some public TCRs recurred in many donors. It was likely that a cluster of highly shared sequence variants was a sequencing artifact.

To note about this clone: Its antigen remains unidentified.

PCR used 60 Vbeta primers and 13 Jbeta primers. The method was immunoSEQ multiplex PCR; TCRdb's version includes in-frame clones alone and lacks a portion of them. The sample shows more than 140,000 clones, roughly 81% of them seen only once. The germline V gene encodes CDR1 MNHEY and CDR2 SVGAGI. This CDR3 is built from 12 residues. V shed 6 bases and J shed 3 bases, with 9 bases lying between them. The chain combines TRBV6-5 with TRBJ2-7; TRBD2 might be the D (5 bases). The material sequenced was PBMCs. This clonotype originated in a female donor in good health and CMV-seronegative. Here the CDR3 reads CASSLTSYEQYF. CDR3 DNA: TGTGCCAGCAGCCTAACTAGCTACGAGCAGTACTTC.